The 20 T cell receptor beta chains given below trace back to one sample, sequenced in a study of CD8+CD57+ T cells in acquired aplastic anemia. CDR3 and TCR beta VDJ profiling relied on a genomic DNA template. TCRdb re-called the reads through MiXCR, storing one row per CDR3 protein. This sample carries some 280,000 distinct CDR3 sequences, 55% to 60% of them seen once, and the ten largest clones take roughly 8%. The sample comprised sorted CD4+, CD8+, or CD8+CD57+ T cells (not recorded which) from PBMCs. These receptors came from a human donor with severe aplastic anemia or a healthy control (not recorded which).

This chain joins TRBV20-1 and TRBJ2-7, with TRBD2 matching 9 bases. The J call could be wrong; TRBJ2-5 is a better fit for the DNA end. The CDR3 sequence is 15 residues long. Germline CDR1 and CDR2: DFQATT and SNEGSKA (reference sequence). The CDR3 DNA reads TGCAGTGCTAGCGTTTTAGCGGGAGCCGGAGAGACCCAGTACTTC. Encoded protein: CSASVLAGAGETQYF.

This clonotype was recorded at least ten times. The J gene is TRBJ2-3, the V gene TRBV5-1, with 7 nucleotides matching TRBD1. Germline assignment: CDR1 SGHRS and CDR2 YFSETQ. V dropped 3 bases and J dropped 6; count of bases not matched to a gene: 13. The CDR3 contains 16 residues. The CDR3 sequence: CASSSVTGTVLDTQYF. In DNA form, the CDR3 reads TGCGCCAGCAGCTCAGTAACCGGGACAGTCTTGGATACGCAGTATTTT.

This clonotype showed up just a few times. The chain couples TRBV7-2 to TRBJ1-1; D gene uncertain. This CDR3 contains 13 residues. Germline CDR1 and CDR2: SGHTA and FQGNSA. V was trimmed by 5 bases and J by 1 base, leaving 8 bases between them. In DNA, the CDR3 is TGTGCCAGCAGCCAAGGGCGGAACACTGAAGCTTTCTTT. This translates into CASSQGRNTEAFF.

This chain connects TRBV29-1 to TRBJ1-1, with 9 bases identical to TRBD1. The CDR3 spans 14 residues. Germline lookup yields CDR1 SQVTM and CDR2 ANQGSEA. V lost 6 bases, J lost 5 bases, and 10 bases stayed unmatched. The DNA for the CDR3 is TGCAGCGTCGATTCCGATGGACAGGGGACTGAAGCTTTCTTT. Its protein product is CSVDSDGQGTEAFF.

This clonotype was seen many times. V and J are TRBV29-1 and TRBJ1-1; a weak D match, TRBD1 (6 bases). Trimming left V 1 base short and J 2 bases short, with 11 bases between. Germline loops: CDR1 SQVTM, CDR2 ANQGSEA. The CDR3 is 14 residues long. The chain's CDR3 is CSVEVRGGNTEAFF. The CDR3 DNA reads TGCAGCGTTGAAGTTAGGGGGGGTAACACTGAAGCTTTCTTT.

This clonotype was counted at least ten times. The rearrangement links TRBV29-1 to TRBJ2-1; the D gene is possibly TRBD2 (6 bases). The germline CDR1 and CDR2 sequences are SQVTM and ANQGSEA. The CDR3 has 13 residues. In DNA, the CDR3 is TGCGGGGGGAGCAGGGTAGTTGGGAATGAGCAGTTCTTC. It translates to CGGSRVVGNEQFF.

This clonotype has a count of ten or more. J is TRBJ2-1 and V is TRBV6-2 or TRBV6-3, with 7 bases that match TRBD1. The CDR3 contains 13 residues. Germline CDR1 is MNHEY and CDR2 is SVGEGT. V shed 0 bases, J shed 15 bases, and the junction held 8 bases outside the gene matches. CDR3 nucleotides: TGTGCCAGCAGTTACTCATGGGACAGTACTTTGTTCTTC. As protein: CASSYSWDSTLFF.

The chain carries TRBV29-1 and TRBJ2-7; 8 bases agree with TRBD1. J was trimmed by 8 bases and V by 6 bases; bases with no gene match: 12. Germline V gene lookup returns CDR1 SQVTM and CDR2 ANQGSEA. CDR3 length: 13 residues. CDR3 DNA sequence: TGCAGCGTCGACCCGGGACAGGTTCTGAAGCAGTACTTC. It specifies CSVDPGQVLKQYF.

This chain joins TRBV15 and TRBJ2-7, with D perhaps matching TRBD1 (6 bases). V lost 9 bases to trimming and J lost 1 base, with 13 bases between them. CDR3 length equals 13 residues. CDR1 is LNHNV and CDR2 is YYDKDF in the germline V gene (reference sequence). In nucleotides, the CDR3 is TGTGCCACGATGGGCGGACAGTCCTACGAGCAGTACTTC. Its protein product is CATMGGQSYEQYF.

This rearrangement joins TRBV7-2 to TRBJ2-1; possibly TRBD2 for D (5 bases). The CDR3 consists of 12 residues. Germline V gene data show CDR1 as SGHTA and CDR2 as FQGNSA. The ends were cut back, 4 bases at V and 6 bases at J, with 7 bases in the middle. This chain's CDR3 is CASSSTSNEQFF. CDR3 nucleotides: TGTGCCAGCAGCTCTACTAGCAATGAGCAGTTCTTC. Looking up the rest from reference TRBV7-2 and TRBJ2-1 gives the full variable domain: GAGVSQSPSNKVTEKGKDVELRCDPISGHTALYWYRQSLGQGLEFLIYFQGNSAPDKSGLPSDRFSAERTGGSVSTLTIQRTQQEDSAVYLCASSSTSNEQFFGPGTRLTVL.

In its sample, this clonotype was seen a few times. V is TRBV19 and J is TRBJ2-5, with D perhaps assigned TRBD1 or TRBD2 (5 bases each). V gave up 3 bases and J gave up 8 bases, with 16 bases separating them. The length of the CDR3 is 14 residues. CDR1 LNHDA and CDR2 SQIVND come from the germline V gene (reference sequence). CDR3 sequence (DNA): TGTGCCAGTAGTATCGAATTCGGGACCGTCACCCAGTACTTC. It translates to CASSIEFGTVTQYF. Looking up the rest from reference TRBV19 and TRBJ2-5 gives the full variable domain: DGGITQSPKYLFRKEGQNVTLSCEQNLNHDAMYWYRQDPGQGLRLIYYSQIVNDFQKGDIAEGYSVSREKKESFPLTVTSAQKNPTAFYLCASSIEFGTVTQYFGPGTRLLVL.

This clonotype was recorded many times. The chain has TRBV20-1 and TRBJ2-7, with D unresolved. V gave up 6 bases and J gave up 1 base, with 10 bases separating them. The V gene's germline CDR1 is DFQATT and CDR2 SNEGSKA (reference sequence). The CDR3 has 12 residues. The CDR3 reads CSAHSSSYEQYF. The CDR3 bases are TGCAGTGCCCACAGTAGTTCCTACGAGCAGTACTTC.

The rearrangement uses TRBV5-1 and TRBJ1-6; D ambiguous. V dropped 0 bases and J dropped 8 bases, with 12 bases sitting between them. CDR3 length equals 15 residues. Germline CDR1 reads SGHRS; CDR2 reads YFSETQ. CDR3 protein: CASSLAGEVYSPLHF. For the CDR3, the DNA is TGCGCCAGCAGCTTGGCCGGAGAGGTCTATTCACCCCTCCACTTT.

The chain's CDR3 is CAISERTGGEKLFF. Here the CDR3 DNA reads TGTGCCATCAGTGAGCGGACAGGGGGTGAAAAACTGTTTTTT. V usage is TRBV7-9 and J usage is TRBJ1-4; 10 bases agree with TRBD1. Germline CDR1 reads SEHNR; CDR2 reads FQNEAQ (reference sequence). V lost 10 bases and J lost 7; bases outside the gene matches: 9. This CDR3 is built from 14 residues.

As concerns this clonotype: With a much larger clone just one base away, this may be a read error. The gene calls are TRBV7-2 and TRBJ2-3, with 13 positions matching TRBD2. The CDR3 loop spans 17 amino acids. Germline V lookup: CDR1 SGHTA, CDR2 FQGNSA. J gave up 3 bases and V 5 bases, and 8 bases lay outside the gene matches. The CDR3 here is CASSTHSTSGGTDTQYF. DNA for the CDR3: TGTGCCAGCAGCACGCACTCGACTAGCGGGGGGACAGATACGCAGTATTTT.

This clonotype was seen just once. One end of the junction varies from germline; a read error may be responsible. CDR3 sequence: CAISDAASGQETQYF. CDR3 DNA sequence: TGTGCCATCAGTGATGCCGCTAGCGGCCAAGAGACCCAGTACTTC. The chain carries TRBV24-1 and TRBJ2-5; 7 nucleotides match TRBD2. Germline V gene sequence: CDR1 KGHDR, CDR2 SFDVKD. The CDR3 runs 15 residues.

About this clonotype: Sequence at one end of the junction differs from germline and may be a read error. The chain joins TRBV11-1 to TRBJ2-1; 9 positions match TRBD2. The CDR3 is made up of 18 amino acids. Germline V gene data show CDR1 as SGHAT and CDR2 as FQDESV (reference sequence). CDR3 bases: TGTGCCAGCAGCGTAGCGCCCAGCGGGGGGAGCTCCTACAATGAGCAGTTCTTC. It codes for CASSVAPSGGSSYNEQFF.

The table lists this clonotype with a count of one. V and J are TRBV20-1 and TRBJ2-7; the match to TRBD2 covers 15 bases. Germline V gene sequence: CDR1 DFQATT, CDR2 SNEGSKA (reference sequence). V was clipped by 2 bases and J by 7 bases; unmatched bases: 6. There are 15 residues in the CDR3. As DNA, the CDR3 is TGCAGTGCTAGACGGACTAGCGGGGGGGCCGGGGAGCAGTACTTC. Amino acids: CSARRTSGGAGEQYF.

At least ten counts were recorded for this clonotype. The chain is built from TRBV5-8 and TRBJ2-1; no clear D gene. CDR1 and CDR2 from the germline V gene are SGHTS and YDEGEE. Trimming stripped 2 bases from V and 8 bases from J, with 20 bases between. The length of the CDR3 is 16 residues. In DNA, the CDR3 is TGTGCCAGCAGCTTCCCAGGACCATCGTCCGAGGATGAGCAGTTCTTC. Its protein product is CASSFPGPSSEDEQFF.

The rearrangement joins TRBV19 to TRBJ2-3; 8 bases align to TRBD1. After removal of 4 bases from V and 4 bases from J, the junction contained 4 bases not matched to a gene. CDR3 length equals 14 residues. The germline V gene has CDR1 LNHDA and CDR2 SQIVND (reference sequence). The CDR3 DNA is TGTGCCAGTAGTACCGGACAGGGCGCAGATACGCAGTATTTT. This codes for CASSTGQGADTQYF.